The sequence of this T cell receptor beta chain was determined in a study of OX40 agonist ivuxolimab in advanced cancers. Study-wide context: Eligibility rules accepted prior anti-PD-1, anti-PD-L1 or anti-CTLA-4 therapy, and around 44% had some. Among those treated, three patients had partial responses, one with hepatocellular carcinoma and two with cutaneous melanoma.

Profiling relied on immunoSEQ multiplex PCR, and the TCRdb table lists in-frame clones only, not all of them. This table has roughly 75,000 clones, approximately 89% appearing once. Exclusion of a patient followed from autoimmune disease history or systemic immunosuppression. The V gene lost 0 bases and the J gene lost 0 bases, with 5 bases spanning the gap. Germline V gene lookup returns CDR1 MNHEY and CDR2 SMNVEV (reference sequence). CDR3 length equals 14 residues. This TCR was sampled from an adult with an advanced solid tumor such as melanoma, head and neck, liver or kidney cancer. The chain employs TRBV27 and TRBJ1-2; D gene uncertain. Source: CD4+ or CD8+ T cells sorted from blood, taken in a trial of the OX40 agonist ivuxolimab. CDR3: CASSLSLPNYGYTF. For the CDR3, the DNA is TGTGCCAGCAGTTTATCACTTCCTAACTATGGCTACACCTTC.